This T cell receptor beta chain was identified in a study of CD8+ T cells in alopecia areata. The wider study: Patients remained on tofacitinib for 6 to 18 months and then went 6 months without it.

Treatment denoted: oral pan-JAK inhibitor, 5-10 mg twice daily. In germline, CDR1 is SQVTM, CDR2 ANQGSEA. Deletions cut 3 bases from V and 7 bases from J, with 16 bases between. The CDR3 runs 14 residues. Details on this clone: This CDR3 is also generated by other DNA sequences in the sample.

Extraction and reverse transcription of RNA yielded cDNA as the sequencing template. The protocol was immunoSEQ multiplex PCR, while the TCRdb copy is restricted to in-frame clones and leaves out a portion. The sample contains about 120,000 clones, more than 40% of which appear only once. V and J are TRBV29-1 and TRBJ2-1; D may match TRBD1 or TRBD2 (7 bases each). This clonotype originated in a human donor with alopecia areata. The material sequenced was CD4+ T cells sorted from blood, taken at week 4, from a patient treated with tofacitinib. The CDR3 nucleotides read TGCAGCGTTGATCCTCGACAGGGAGGGAATGAGCAGTTCTTC. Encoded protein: CSVDPRQGGNEQFF.